Given below is one T cell receptor (beta chain) in context. The naive CD8 population came from CD45RO-negative cells selected for CCR7, without terminally differentiated effector memory CD45RA+ cells. This record belongs to a study of shared clonotypes between healthy human individuals. The repertoire was sequenced with immunoSEQ multiplex PCR; TCRdb's copy has only in-frame clones and lacks some. Here the sample spans a few million clones, around 93% being singletons. Germline V gives CDR1 SGHAT, CDR2 FQDESV (reference sequence). Trimming removed 6 bases at V and 0 bases at J, with 15 bases between. The CDR3 length is 15 residues.

Sequencing was performed on naive CD8+ T cells from PBMCs. The origin of this receptor is a man between 18 and 35 years old in good health. Some clones in this sample may be carry-over from other donors' samples. The chain uses TRBV11-1 and TRBJ2-7; the D gene is possibly TRBD2 (6 bases). The CDR3 DNA reads as TGTGCCAGCAGATGGGGGGACGGACCCTCCTACGAGCAGTACTTC. Translation gives CASRWGDGPSYEQYF.